This T cell receptor beta chain was recovered during a study of blood T cell repertoires in COVID-19. Background on the study: Acute and convalescent COVID-19 specimens originated in the United States, Italy and Spain. PBMCs, B-cell-depleted T cells, or T cells provided the cDNA or gDNA that made up the material.

Seattle enrolled patients during active infection and tracked them longitudinally. Germline CDR1 is SGHAT and CDR2 is FQDESV (reference sequence). The V and J ends lost 5 bases and 3 bases, in that order; junction bases with no gene match: 6. The CDR3 sequence is 16 residues long. Data came from immunoSEQ multiplex PCR; TCRdb stores just in-frame clones and leaves some out. The sample contains 250,000 or so clones, nearly 90% of which appear only once. V and J are TRBV11-1 and TRBJ2-2; TRBD1 aligns across 10 bases. The sequence was collected from a woman between 55 and 75 years old with COVID-19, enrolled during active disease. The specimen was peripheral blood. The CDR3 here is CASSARTGGDTGELFF. The CDR3 DNA reads as TGTGCCAGCAGCGCTCGGACAGGGGGAGACACCGGGGAGCTGTTTTTT.